The TCR beta chain described here comes from a study of T-cell reconstitution after alpha-beta-depleted transplantation in children. Per the germline V gene, CDR1 is MGHRA and CDR2 is YSYEKL. Germline trimming cut 4 bases from V and 5 bases from J; bases unmatched to any gene: 6. The CDR3 runs to 14 residues. About this clonotype itself: Its antigen is not identified.

Study results and limitations: When one year had passed after transplant, most T-cell counts and diversity came from newly produced T cells. In some patients, recipient T cells and intrathymic progenitors surviving conditioning explained high day-60 diversity. Expanded graft clones numbering several hundred reportedly gave rise to alpha-beta T cells about two months after transplant.

Construction of the TCRbeta library involved unique molecular identifiers. TCRdb re-called the PCR reads with MiXCR, one entry per CDR3 protein. This repertoire shows some 460,000 distinct CDR3 sequences, about a sixth found once; its top ten account for 25% to 30%. This sequence was found in a boy in the first two years of life who had a stem cell transplant for Wiskott-Aldrich syndrome, so the T cells may come from the graft donor. V and J are TRBV4-1 and TRBJ2-7; TRBD1 aligns across 9 bases. The material was PBMCs, mostly from graft donor cells, obtained 360 days after TCRalphabeta/CD19-depleted stem cell transplant. In nucleotides, the CDR3 is TGCGCCAGCAGCCCTCCGGGACAGGGTAACGAGCAGTACTTC. Protein product: CASSPPGQGNEQYF.